A selection of T cell receptor beta chains follows, all from one sample in a study of identical twins. TCRdb independently ran MiXCR on the 5' RACE reads; one entry per CDR3 protein. The sample lists 450,000 to 650,000 distinct CDR3 sequences; about 16% were seen once. These data were likewise used in another study, on yellow fever vaccine responses in identical twins.

Material for sequencing was CD4+ T cells sorted from blood. The receptors were gathered from a woman aged 18-29 years in good health. Each CDR3 is given with its conserved first and last residue. D genes are given only for firm matches. Clone size is shown for a subset of rows, as once, few, many or a class of expanded clone.

TRBJ2-1 | TRBV7-6 | TRBD1 | once | 16 | TGTGCCAGCAGCCGAACCGGGACAGAATTATACAATGAGCAGTTCTTC | CASSRTGTELYNEQFF
TRBJ2-1 | TRBV20-1 | NA | few | 15 | TGCAGTGCTAGAGATGGGGGTGGCTCCTACAATGAGCAGTTCTTC | CSARDGGGSYNEQFF
TRBJ2-1 | TRBV3-1 | NA | few | 12 | TGTGCCAGCAGCCAAGGCGGCGACCGAGAGTTCTTC | CASSQGGDREFF
TRBJ2-6 | TRBV24-1 | NA | few | 14 | TGTGCCACCTCCCTCGGGTCTGGGGCCAACGTCCTGACTTTC | CATSLGSGANVLTF
TRBJ1-1 | TRBV28 | TRBD1 | few | 18 | TGTGCCAGCCAGGGACAGCCACTACTGTTCTACATGAACACTGAAGCTTTCTTT | CASQGQPLLFYMNTEAFF
TRBJ2-7 | TRBV7-2 | NA | NA | 14 | TGTGCCAGCAGCGATGGGACTTACGCCTACGAGCAGTACTTC | CASSDGTYAYEQYF
TRBJ2-2 | TRBV5-1 | NA | NA | 13 | TGCGCCAGCAGCTCAGGGAGTCCCGGGGAGCTGTTTTTT | CASSSGSPGELFF
TRBJ1-6 | TRBV10-3 | NA | many | 16 | TGTGCCAGCGCAGATCGGGGATCTGGTCCAGGTTCACCCCTCCACTTT | CASADRGSGPGSPLHF
TRBJ2-7 | TRBV12-3/TRBV12-4 | TRBD1 | few | 15 | TGTGCCAGCAGTTCCGACCAGACAGGGACCTACGAGCAGTACTTC | CASSSDQTGTYEQYF
TRBJ2-3 | TRBV27 | NA | once | 20 | TGTGCCAGCAGTCCCCGAGGGAGCGTAAGCAGTACGAGGACAGTAGATACGCAGTATTTT | CASSPRGSVSSTRTVDTQYF
TRBJ1-6 | TRBV6-1 | TRBD1 | NA | 13 | TGTGCCAGCAGTGAAGTGGGACAGCCACCCCTCCACTTT | CASSEVGQPPLHF
TRBJ1-1 | TRBV6-5 | NA | few | 14 | TGTGCCAGCAGTTACCGACAGGCGAACACTGAAGCTTTCTTT | CASSYRQANTEAFF
TRBJ2-5 | TRBV2 | TRBD1 | few | 14 | TGTGCCAGTACAATACAGGGGATTCCGGAGACCCAGTACTTC | CASTIQGIPETQYF
TRBJ1-2 | TRBV24-1 | TRBD1 | many | 14 | TGTGCCACCAGTGACACCGGGACAGCCTATGGCTACACCTTC | CATSDTGTAYGYTF
TRBJ2-1 | TRBV6-5 | TRBD2 | NA | 17 | TGTGCCAGCAGTGCCTCGACTAGCGGGAGGTCCTACAATGAGCAGTTCTTC | CASSASTSGRSYNEQFF